This T cell receptor beta chain was obtained from a study of shared clonotypes between healthy human individuals. Using immunoSEQ multiplex PCR, the repertoire was profiled, and TCRdb retains in-frame clones only, with some absent. This sample yields hundreds of thousands of clones, of which 98% are seen a single time; approximately 0.33% belongs to the top ten. Naive CD8 cells comprised CD45RO-negative, CCR7-positively selected cells, excluding terminally differentiated effector memory CD45RA+ cells. Concerning this clone itself: Its specificity is unknown.

Regarding the study as a whole: The study generally estimated greater richness for naive than memory subsets.

Specimen: naive CD8+ T cells sorted from blood. The source is a man younger than 45 in good health.

The CDR3 bases are TGTGCCAGCAGTTTGGGACTGGCCGCCCATGAAGCTTTCTTT. Translated, it gives CASSLGLAAHEAFF. V usage is TRBV27 and J usage is TRBJ1-1; tentative D call: TRBD1 (5 bases). The CDR3 consists of 14 residues. Trimming cost V 3 bases and J 7 bases, with 15 bases left between them. CDR1 and CDR2 (germline): MNHEY, SMNVEV (reference sequence).